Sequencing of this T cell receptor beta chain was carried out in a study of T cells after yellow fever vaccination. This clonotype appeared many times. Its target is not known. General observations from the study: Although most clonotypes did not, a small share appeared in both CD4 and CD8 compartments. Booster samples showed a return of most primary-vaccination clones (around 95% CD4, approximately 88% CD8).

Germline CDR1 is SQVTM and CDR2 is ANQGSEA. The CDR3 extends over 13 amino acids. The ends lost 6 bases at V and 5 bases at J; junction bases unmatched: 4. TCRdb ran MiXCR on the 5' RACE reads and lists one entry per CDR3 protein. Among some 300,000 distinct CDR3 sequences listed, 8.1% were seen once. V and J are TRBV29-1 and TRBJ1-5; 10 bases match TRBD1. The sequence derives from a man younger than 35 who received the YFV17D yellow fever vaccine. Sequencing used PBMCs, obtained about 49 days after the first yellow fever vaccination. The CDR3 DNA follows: TGCAGCGTAGTGACAGGGGGCTATCAGCCCCAGCATTTT. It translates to CSVVTGGYQPQHF.